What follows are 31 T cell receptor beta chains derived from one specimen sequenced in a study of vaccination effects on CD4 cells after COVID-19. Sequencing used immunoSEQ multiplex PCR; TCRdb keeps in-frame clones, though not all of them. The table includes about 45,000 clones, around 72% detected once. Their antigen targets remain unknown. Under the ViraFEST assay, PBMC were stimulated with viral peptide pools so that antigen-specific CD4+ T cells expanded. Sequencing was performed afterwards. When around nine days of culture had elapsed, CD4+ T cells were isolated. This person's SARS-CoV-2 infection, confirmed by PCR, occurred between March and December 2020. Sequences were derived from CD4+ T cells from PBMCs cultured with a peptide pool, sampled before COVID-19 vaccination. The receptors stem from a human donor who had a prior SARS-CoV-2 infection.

The CDR3 nucleotides are TGTGCCAGCAGACTATCCGAGGACAGGGGGGGGAGGGGCAATCAGCCCCAGCATTTT. Translation: CASRLSEDRGGRGNQPQHF. The chain couples TRBV9 to TRBJ1-5; TRBD1 matches 10 bases. V shed 5 bases and J 2 bases; nucleotides not matched to a gene: 16. Germline-derived CDR1 and CDR2 are SGDLS and YYNGEE. CDR3 length: 19 amino acids.

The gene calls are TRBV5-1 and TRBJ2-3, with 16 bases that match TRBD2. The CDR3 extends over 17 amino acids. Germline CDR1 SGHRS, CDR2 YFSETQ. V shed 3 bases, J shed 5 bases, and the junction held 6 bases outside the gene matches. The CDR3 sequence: CASSSGTSGRAEDTQYF. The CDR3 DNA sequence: TGCGCCAGCAGCTCCGGGACTAGCGGGAGGGCCGAAGATACGCAGTATTTT.

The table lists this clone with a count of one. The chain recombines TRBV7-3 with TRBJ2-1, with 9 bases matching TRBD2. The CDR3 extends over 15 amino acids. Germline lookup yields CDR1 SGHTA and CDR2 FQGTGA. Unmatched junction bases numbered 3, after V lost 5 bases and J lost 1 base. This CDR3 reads CASSIAGVSYNEQFF. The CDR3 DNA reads TGTGCCAGCAGCATAGCGGGAGTGTCCTACAATGAGCAGTTCTTC.

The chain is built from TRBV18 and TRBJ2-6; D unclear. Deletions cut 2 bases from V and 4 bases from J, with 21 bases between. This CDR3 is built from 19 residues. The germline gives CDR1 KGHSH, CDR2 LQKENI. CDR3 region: CASSPIVVSGPNGANVLTF. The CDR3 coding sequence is TGTGCCAGCTCACCAATAGTCGTATCAGGCCCGAACGGGGCCAACGTCCTGACTTTC. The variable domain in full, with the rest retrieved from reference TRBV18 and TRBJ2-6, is NAGVMQNPRHLVRRRGQEARLRCSPMKGHSHVYWYRQLPEEGLKFMVYLQKENIIDESGMPKERFSAEFPKEGPSILRIQQVVRGDSAAYFCASSPIVVSGPNGANVLTFGAGSRLTVL.

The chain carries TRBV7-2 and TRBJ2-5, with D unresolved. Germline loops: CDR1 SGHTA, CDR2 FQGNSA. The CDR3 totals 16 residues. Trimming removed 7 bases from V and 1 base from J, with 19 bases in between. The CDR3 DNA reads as TGTGCCAGCACCTTCACTTCCACCTCGTTCCAAGAGACCCAGTACTTC. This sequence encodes CASTFTSTSFQETQYF.

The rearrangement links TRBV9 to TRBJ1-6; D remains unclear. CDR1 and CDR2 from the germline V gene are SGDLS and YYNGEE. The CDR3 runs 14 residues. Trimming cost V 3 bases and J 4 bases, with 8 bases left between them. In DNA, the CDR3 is TGTGCCAGCAGCGCTAGACGGTATAATTCACCCCTCCACTTT. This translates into CASSARRYNSPLHF.

CDR3 coding DNA: TGCGCCAGCAGCACCTCCGGACAGATCAATCAGCCCCAGCATTTT. Translation: CASSTSGQINQPQHF. This chain connects TRBV5-1 to TRBJ1-5; a possible D gene is TRBD1 (6 bases). This CDR3 has 15 residues. The V gene lost 4 bases and the J gene lost 3 bases, with 14 bases spanning the gap. Germline V lookup: CDR1 SGHRS, CDR2 YFSETQ.

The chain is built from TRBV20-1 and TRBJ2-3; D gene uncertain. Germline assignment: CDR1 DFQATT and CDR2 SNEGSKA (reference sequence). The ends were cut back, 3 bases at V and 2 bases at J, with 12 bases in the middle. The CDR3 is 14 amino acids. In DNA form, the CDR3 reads TGCAGTGCTAGTGATGGCCGGATCACAGATACGCAGTATTTT. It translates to CSASDGRITDTQYF.

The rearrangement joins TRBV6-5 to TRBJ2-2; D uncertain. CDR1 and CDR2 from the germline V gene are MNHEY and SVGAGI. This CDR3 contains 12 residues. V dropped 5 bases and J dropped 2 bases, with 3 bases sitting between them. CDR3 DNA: TGTGCCAGCAGTCACAACACCGGGGAGCTGTTTTTT. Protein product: CASSHNTGELFF.

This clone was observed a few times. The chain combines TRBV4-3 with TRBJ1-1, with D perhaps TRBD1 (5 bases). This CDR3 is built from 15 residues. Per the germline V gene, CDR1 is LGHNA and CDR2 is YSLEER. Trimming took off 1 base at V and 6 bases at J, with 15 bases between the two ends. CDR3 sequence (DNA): TGCGCCAGCAGCCAAGCTCTTGTAGGGGCCCCTGAAGCTTTCTTT. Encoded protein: CASSQALVGAPEAFF.

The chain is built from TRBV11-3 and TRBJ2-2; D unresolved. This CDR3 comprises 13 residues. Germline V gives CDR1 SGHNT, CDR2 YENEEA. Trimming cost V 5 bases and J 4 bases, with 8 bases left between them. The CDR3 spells CASSLTGTGELFF. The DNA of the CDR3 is TGTGCCAGCAGCCTAACTGGCACCGGGGAGCTGTTTTTT.

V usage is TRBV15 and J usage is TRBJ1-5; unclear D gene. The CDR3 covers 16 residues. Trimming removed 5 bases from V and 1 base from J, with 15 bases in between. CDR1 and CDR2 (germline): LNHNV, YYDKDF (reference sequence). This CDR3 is CATSASRRQSNQPQHF. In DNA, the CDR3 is TGTGCCACCAGCGCCTCGAGAAGGCAGAGCAATCAGCCCCAGCATTTT.

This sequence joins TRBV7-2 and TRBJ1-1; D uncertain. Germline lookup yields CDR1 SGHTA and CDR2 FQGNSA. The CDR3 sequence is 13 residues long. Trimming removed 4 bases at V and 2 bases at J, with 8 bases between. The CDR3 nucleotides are TGTGCCAGCAGCTCGGACCCCAACACTGAAGCTTTCTTT. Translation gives CASSSDPNTEAFF.

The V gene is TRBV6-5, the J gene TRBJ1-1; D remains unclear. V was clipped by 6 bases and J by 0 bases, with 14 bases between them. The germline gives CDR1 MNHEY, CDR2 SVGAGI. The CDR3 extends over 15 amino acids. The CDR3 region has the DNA TGTGCCAGCAGAATCCTTAGGGTTATGAACACTGAAGCTTTCTTT. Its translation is CASRILRVMNTEAFF.

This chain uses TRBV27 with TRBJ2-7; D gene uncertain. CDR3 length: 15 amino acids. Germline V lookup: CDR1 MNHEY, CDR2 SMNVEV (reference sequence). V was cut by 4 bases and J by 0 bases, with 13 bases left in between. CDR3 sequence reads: CASSSENDFSYEQYF. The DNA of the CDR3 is TGTGCCAGCAGTTCCGAGAATGACTTCTCCTACGAGCAGTACTTC.

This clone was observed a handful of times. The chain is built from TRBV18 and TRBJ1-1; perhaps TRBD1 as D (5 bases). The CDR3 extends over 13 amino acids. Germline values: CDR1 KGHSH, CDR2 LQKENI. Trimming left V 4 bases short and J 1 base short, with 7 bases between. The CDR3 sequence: CASSHDRNTEAFF. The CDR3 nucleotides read TGTGCCAGCTCACATGACAGGAACACTGAAGCTTTCTTT.

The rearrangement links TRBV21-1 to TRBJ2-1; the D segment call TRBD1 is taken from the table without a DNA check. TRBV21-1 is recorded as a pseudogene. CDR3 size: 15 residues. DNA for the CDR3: TGTGCCAGCAGCAAAGATTTAGGGGATTACAATGAGCAGTTCTTC. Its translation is CASSKDLGDYNEQFF.

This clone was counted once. The CDR3 sequence: CAISESLRDRGNTIYF. The CDR3, as DNA: TGTGCCATCAGTGAGTCATTGCGGGACAGGGGGAACACCATATATTTT. The rearrangement links TRBV10-3 to TRBJ1-3; 11 bases line up with TRBD1. This CDR3 is 16 amino acids long. Germline loops: CDR1 ENHRY, CDR2 SYGVKD. V dropped 0 bases and J dropped 7; count of bases not matched to a gene: 5.

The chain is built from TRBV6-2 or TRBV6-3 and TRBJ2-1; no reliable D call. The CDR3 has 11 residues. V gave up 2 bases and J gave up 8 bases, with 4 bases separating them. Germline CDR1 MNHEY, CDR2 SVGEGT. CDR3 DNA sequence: TGTGCCAGCAGTTACCAGTATGAGCAGTTCTTC. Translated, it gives CASSYQYEQFF.

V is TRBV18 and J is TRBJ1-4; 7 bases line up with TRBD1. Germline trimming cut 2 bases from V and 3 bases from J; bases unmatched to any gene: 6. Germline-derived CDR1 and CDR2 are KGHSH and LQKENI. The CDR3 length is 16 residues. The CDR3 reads CASSPKGASANEKLFF. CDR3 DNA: TGTGCCAGCTCACCAAAGGGGGCGTCCGCTAATGAAAAACTGTTTTTT.

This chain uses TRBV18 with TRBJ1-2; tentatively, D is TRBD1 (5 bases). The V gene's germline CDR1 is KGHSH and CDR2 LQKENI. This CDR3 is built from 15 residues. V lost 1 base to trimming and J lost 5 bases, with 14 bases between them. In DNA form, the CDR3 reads TGTGCCAGCTCACCACAACAGGCACCCCCTTATGGCTACACCTTC. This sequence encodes CASSPQQAPPYGYTF.

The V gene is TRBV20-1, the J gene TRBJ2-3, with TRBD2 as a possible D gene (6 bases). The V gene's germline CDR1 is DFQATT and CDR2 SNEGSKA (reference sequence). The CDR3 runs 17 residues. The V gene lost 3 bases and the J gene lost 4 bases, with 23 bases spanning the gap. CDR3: CSASPSVGRDSADTQYF. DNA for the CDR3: TGCAGTGCTAGTCCCTCAGTGGGGCGGGATAGCGCAGATACGCAGTATTTT.

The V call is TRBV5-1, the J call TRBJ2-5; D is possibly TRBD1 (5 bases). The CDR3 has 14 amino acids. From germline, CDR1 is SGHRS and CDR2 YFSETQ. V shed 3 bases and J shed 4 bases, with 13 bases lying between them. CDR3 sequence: CASSSRTRRETQYF. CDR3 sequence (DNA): TGCGCCAGCAGCTCCCGGACACGGCGAGAGACCCAGTACTTC.

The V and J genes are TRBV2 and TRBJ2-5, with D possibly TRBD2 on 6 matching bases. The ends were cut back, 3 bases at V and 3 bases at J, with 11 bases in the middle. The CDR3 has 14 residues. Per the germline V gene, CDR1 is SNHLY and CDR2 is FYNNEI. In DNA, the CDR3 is TGTGCCAGCAGTGAGAGGAGGGATGAAGAGACCCAGTACTTC. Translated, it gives CASSERRDEETQYF.

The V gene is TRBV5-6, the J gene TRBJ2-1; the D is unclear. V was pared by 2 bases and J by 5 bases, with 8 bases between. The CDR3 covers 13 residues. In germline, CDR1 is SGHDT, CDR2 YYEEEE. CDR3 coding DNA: TGTGCCAGCAGCTTAGGACCCCACAATGAGCAGTTCTTC. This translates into CASSLGPHNEQFF.

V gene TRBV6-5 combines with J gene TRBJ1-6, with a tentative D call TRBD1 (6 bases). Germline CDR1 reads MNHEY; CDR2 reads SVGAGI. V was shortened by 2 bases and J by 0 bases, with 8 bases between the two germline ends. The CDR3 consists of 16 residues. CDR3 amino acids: CASSYRGSSYNSPLHF. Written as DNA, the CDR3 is TGTGCCAGCAGTTACAGGGGGAGCTCCTATAATTCACCCCTCCACTTT.

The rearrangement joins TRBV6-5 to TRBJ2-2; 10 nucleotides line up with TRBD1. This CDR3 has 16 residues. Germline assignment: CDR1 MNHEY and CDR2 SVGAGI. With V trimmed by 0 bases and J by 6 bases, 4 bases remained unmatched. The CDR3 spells CASSYSTGGAPGELFF. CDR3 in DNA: TGTGCCAGCAGTTACTCGACAGGGGGCGCCCCCGGGGAGCTGTTTTTT.

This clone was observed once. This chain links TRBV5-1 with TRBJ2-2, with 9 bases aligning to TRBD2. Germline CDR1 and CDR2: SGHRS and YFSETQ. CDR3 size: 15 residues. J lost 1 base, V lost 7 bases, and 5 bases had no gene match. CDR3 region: CASGLTSGNTGELFF. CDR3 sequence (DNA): TGCGCCAGCGGATTGACTAGCGGGAACACCGGGGAGCTGTTTTTT.

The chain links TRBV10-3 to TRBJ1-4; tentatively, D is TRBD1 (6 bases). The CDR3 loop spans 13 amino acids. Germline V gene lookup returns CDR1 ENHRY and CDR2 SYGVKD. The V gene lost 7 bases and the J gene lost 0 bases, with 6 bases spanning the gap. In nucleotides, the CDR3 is TGTGCCATCAAGGGGGCAACTAATGAAAAACTGTTTTTT. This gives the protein CAIKGATNEKLFF.

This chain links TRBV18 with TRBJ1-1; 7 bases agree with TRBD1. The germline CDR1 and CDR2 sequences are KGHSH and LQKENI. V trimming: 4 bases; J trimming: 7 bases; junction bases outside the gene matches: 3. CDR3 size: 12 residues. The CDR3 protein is CASSLRDSEAFF. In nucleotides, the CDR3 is TGTGCCAGCTCACTAAGGGACAGTGAAGCTTTCTTT.

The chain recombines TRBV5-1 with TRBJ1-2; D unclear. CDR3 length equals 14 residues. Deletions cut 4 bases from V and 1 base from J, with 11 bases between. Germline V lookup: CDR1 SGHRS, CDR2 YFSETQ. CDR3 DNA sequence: TGCGCCAGCAGCGAGACGACCCATAACTATGGCTACACCTTC. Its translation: CASSETTHNYGYTF.